The 11 T cell receptor beta chains in this list originate from one sample, sequenced in a study of identical twins. TCRdb fed the 5' RACE reads into MiXCR, producing one record per CDR3 protein. This sample has roughly 470,000 distinct CDR3 sequences, with approximately 14% found just once. Separately, the same data were catalogued under a study of yellow fever vaccine responses in identical twins.

The sample was CD4+ T cells sorted from blood. The receptors stem from a woman aged 18-35 years in good health.

This clonotype came up many times. This chain joins TRBV15 and TRBJ2-2; D call uncertain. V lost 0 bases, J lost 1 base, and 15 bases lay in between. The length of the CDR3 is 18 residues. Germline V gene data show CDR1 as LNHNV and CDR2 as YYDKDF (reference sequence). For the CDR3, the DNA is TGTGCCACCAGCAGAGATAGGAGAGTAGCTGGGAACACCGGGGAGCTGTTTTTT. It translates to CATSRDRRVAGNTGELFF.

This clonotype was detected once. The chain uses TRBV4-2 and TRBJ2-5; 11 bases agree with TRBD2. The J call may be mistaken, given a closer DNA end match to TRBJ2-1. Germline V gene sequence: CDR1 LGHNA, CDR2 YNFKEQ. The CDR3 runs 16 residues. This chain's CDR3 is CASSRNSGRVEETQFF. CDR3 DNA: TGTGCCAGCAGCCGGAATAGCGGGAGGGTGGAAGAGACCCAGTTCTTC.

This clonotype was observed a handful of times. The rearrangement links TRBV15 to TRBJ2-5, with D unclear. V was shortened by 2 bases and J by 1 base, with 8 bases between the two germline ends. The CDR3 runs 14 residues. From germline, CDR1 is LNHNV and CDR2 YYDKDF (reference sequence). Here the CDR3 reads CATSRSQPQETQYF. CDR3 nucleotide sequence: TGTGCCACCAGCAGAAGTCAGCCCCAAGAGACCCAGTACTTC.

This clonotype was detected only a few times. The chain joins TRBV4-3 to TRBJ2-6, with D perhaps TRBD2 (6 bases). CDR1 is LGHNA, CDR2 YSLEER, per germline. There are 14 residues in the CDR3. The ends were cut back, 1 base at V and 12 bases at J, with 13 bases in the middle. The CDR3 region has the DNA TGCGCCAGCAGCCAAGCGGACCCGGAGGGCGTCCTGACTTTC. Amino acids: CASSQADPEGVLTF.

This clonotype was observed at least ten times. The chain is built from TRBV28 and TRBJ2-7, with 7 bases identical to TRBD2. The germline V gene encodes CDR1 MDHEN and CDR2 SYDVKM. The junction had 6 bases not matched to a gene; V was cut back by 9 bases and J by 4 bases. This CDR3 has 12 residues. The CDR3 protein is CASQEGGYEQYF. CDR3 in DNA: TGTGCCAGTCAAGAGGGAGGGTACGAGCAGTACTTC. The variable domain in full, with the rest retrieved from reference TRBV28 and TRBJ2-7, is DVKVTQSSRYLVKRTGEKVFLECVQDMDHENMFWYRQDPGLGLRLIYFSYDVKMKEKGDIPEGYSVSREKKERFSLILESASTNQTSMYLCASQEGGYEQYFGPGTRLTVT.

This clonotype showed up just a few times. The CDR3 loop reads CASSLVGGRALNEQFF. CDR3 DNA: TGTGCCAGCAGCTTAGTTGGCGGGAGGGCCCTTAATGAGCAGTTCTTC. The chain is built from TRBV7-9 and TRBJ2-1, with 9 bases matching TRBD2. The CDR3 contains 16 residues. V was clipped by 1 base and J by 7 bases; unmatched bases: 8. Germline assignment: CDR1 SEHNR and CDR2 FQNEAQ (reference sequence).

This clonotype was seen repeatedly, ten times or more. This chain uses TRBV7-8 with TRBJ2-1; D gene ambiguous. The CDR3 has 17 amino acids. The germline V and J ends were trimmed by 4 bases and 0 bases, with 16 bases remaining between them. The V gene's germline CDR1 is SGHVS and CDR2 FQNEAQ. CDR3 sequence: CASSWLMGYRSYNEQFF. The CDR3 DNA reads TGTGCCAGCAGCTGGTTGATGGGTTACCGCTCCTACAATGAGCAGTTCTTC.

At least ten counts were recorded for this clonotype. The chain joins TRBV12-3 or TRBV12-4 to TRBJ1-3; D is unclear. V gave up 5 bases and J gave up 2 bases, with 7 bases separating them. The CDR3 sequence is 13 residues long. The CDR3: CASSGNAGNTIYF. The CDR3 region has the DNA TGTGCCAGCAGTGGAAACGCTGGAAACACCATATATTTT.

This clonotype has only a few counts. The chain carries TRBV5-1 and TRBJ2-3; D is perhaps TRBD1 (5 bases). The CDR3 sequence is 15 residues long. The germline gives CDR1 SGHRS, CDR2 YFSETQ. V was trimmed by 1 base and J by 1 base, leaving 10 bases between them. CDR3 in DNA: TGCGCCAGCAGCTTGTGGGGCGTTGGCACAGATACGCAGTATTTT. Protein product: CASSLWGVGTDTQYF. Complete variable domain (other parts from reference TRBV5-1 and TRBJ2-3): KAGVTQTPRYLIKTRGQQVTLSCSPISGHRSVSWYQQTPGQGLQFLFEYFSETQRNKGNFPGRFSGRQFSNSRSEMNVSTLELGDSALYLCASSLWGVGTDTQYFGPGTRLTVL.

The CDR3 loop reads CAISERIYEQYF. The CDR3 nucleotides read TGTGCCATCAGTGAGCGGATCTACGAGCAGTACTTC. This chain connects TRBV10-3 to TRBJ2-7; the D is unclear. The CDR3 has 12 amino acids. V was trimmed by 2 bases and J by 3 bases, leaving 5 bases between them. In germline, CDR1 is ENHRY, CDR2 SYGVKD.

The V and J genes are TRBV28 and TRBJ2-7; a possible D gene is TRBD1 (6 bases). Germline CDR1 is MDHEN and CDR2 is SYDVKM. The CDR3 has 12 residues. For the CDR3, the DNA is TGTGGATCTAGGGGGAGCTCCTACGAGCAGTACTTC. This gives the protein CGSRGSSYEQYF.